These T cell receptor beta chains were read from a single sample in a study of OX40 agonist ivuxolimab in advanced cancers. The protocol was immunoSEQ multiplex PCR, while the TCRdb copy is restricted to in-frame clones and leaves out a portion. The table has over 50,000 clones, 92% seen once. Material: CD4+ or CD8+ T cells sorted from blood, obtained in a trial of the OX40 agonist ivuxolimab. These TCRs come from an adult with an advanced solid tumor such as melanoma, head and neck, liver or kidney cancer. Each CDR3 is given with its conserved first and last residue. The D gene is left open where the match is weak. Clone size, where shown, is once, few, many, or a class for clones that have expanded.

J gene: TRBJ1-5
clone size: NA
V gene: TRBV28
D gene: NA
CDR3 protein: CASSLRQGSSNQPQHF
CDR3 DNA: TGTGCCAGCAGTCTAAGGCAAGGAAGTAGCAATCAGCCCCAGCATTTT

J gene: TRBJ2-3
clone size: NA
V gene: TRBV5-5
D gene: TRBD2
CDR3 protein: CASSHWTSDDLTDTQYF
CDR3 DNA: TGTGCCAGCAGCCACTGGACTAGCGACGACCTCACAGATACGCAGTATTTT

J gene: TRBJ1-1
clone size: NA
V gene: TRBV2
D gene: NA
CDR3 protein: CASSLFSRTEAFF
CDR3 DNA: TGTGCCAGCAGTTTATTCTCGAGGACTGAAGCTTTCTTT

J gene: TRBJ2-1
clone size: NA
V gene: TRBV30
D gene: NA
CDR3 protein: CAWSGVGGPDNEQFF
CDR3 DNA: TGTGCCTGGAGTGGTGTGGGGGGGCCTGACAATGAGCAGTTCTTC

J gene: TRBJ1-1
clone size: NA
V gene: TRBV14
D gene: NA
CDR3 protein: CASSPFVGAEAFF
CDR3 DNA: TGTGCCAGCAGCCCTTTTGTCGGGGCTGAAGCTTTCTTT

J gene: TRBJ1-1
clone size: NA
V gene: TRBV5-1
D gene: NA
CDR3 protein: CASSLANEAFF
CDR3 DNA: TGCGCCAGCAGCTTGGCAAATGAAGCTTTCTTT

J gene: TRBJ2-3
clone size: NA
V gene: TRBV15
D gene: TRBD2
CDR3 protein: CATSTNPLAGVGDTQYF
CDR3 DNA: TGTGCCACCAGCACAAATCCCCTAGCGGGAGTCGGGGATACGCAGTATTTT

J gene: TRBJ2-3
clone size: NA
V gene: TRBV9
D gene: NA
CDR3 protein: CASAGHTQYF
CDR3 DNA: TGTGCCAGCGCTGGGCATACGCAGTATTTT

J gene: TRBJ2-1
clone size: NA
V gene: TRBV10-3
D gene: NA
CDR3 protein: CAITNPRNEQFF
CDR3 DNA: TGTGCCATCACCAACCCCCGGAATGAGCAGTTCTTC

J gene: TRBJ2-3
clone size: NA
V gene: TRBV13
D gene: NA
CDR3 protein: CASSFQPDTQYF
CDR3 DNA: TGTGCCAGCAGCTTTCAGCCAGATACGCAGTATTTT

J gene: TRBJ1-4
clone size: NA
V gene: TRBV10-1
D gene: NA
CDR3 protein: CASSGVKGREKLFF
CDR3 DNA: TGCGCCAGCAGTGGTGTAAAGGGACGAGAAAAACTGTTTTTT

J gene: TRBJ1-1
clone size: once
V gene: TRBV6-1
D gene: NA
CDR3 protein: CASSEALGSPVEAFF
CDR3 DNA: TGTGCCAGCAGTGAAGCGCTCGGGAGCCCCGTTGAAGCTTTCTTT

J gene: TRBJ1-3
clone size: NA
V gene: TRBV9
D gene: NA
CDR3 protein: CASSPRTGNTIYF
CDR3 DNA: TGTGCCAGCAGCCCCCGGACTGGAAACACCATATATTTT

J gene: TRBJ2-5
clone size: NA
V gene: TRBV25-1
D gene: NA
CDR3 protein: CASVNKETQYF
CDR3 DNA: TGTGCCAGCGTGAACAAAGAGACCCAGTACTTC

J gene: TRBJ1-2
clone size: NA
V gene: TRBV29-1
D gene: NA
CDR3 protein: CSVESVVEAAHYGYTF
CDR3 DNA: TGCAGCGTTGAAAGTGTGGTGGAGGCCGCCCACTATGGCTACACCTTC

J gene: TRBJ1-2
clone size: NA
V gene: TRBV29-1
D gene: NA
CDR3 protein: CSVGGSYGYTF
CDR3 DNA: TGCAGCGTTGGTGGTAGTTATGGCTACACCTTC

J gene: TRBJ1-2
clone size: NA
V gene: TRBV19
D gene: NA
CDR3 protein: CASSMFQGYGYTF
CDR3 DNA: TGTGCCAGTAGTATGTTTCAGGGTTACGGCTACACCTTC

J gene: TRBJ2-1
clone size: NA
V gene: TRBV20-1
D gene: NA
CDR3 protein: CSARAGVVQFF
CDR3 DNA: TGCAGTGCTAGAGCGGGGGTAGTTCAGTTCTTC

J gene: TRBJ2-1
clone size: NA
V gene: TRBV27
D gene: NA
CDR3 protein: CASSSDSYNEQFF
CDR3 DNA: TGTGCCAGCAGTTCGGACTCCTACAATGAGCAGTTCTTC

J gene: TRBJ2-1
clone size: NA
V gene: TRBV27
D gene: NA
CDR3 protein: CASSLNMLGHTYNEQFF
CDR3 DNA: TGTGCCAGCAGTTTAAATATGCTGGGACATACCTACAATGAGCAGTTCTTC

J gene: TRBJ1-5
clone size: NA
V gene: TRBV5-1
D gene: NA
CDR3 protein: CASSFEGDQPQHF
CDR3 DNA: TGCGCCAGCAGCTTTGAGGGTGATCAGCCCCAGCATTTT

J gene: TRBJ2-6
clone size: NA
V gene: TRBV6-1
D gene: TRBD2
CDR3 protein: CASSEGLAGEIVLTF
CDR3 DNA: TGTGCCAGCAGTGAAGGACTAGCGGGAGAGATCGTCCTGACTTTC

J gene: TRBJ2-1
clone size: NA
V gene: TRBV7-2
D gene: TRBD1
CDR3 protein: CASRDRGRNEQFF
CDR3 DNA: TGTGCCAGCCGGGACAGGGGCCGCAATGAGCAGTTCTTC

J gene: TRBJ2-3
clone size: once
V gene: TRBV27
D gene: TRBD2
CDR3 protein: CASSSGLAGDSDTQYF
CDR3 DNA: TGTGCCAGCAGTTCGGGACTAGCGGGGGACTCAGATACGCAGTATTTT